This T cell receptor (beta chain) was retrieved from a study of T cell repertoires in cytomegalovirus infection. This clonotype was counted between two and nine times. Its antigen is unidentified. V lost 6 bases to trimming and J lost 3 bases; unmatched junction nucleotides: 12. This CDR3 has 16 residues. TCRdb independently ran MiXCR on the reads; one entry per CDR3 protein. The sample lists approximately 260,000 distinct CDR3 sequences; about 20% were seen once. The source of this sequence is a human donor in good health (CMV status not recorded). Some clones in this sample may be carry-over from other donors' samples. The J gene is TRBJ1-2, the V gene TRBV12-3 or TRBV12-4, with TRBD1 identical over 8 bases. The specimen comprised cultured PBMCs, sampled from culture after CMV antigen stimulation. The CDR3 bases are TGTGCCAGCAGCCCACTTTACGGACAGGGCTACTATGGCTACACCTTC. Protein product: CASSPLYGQGYYGYTF.